The sequence of this T cell receptor beta chain was determined in a study of cytomegalovirus exposure and HLA in healthy donors. Findings of the study overall: Overall, approximately 180 TCR beta chains were annotated as cytomegalovirus-associated. It was shown in a later analysis that HLA-associated TCR beta chains were more clonally expanded than other, equally common chains.

PCR used 60 Vbeta primers and 13 Jbeta primers. This table comes from immunoSEQ multiplex PCR, and its TCRdb copy is limited to in-frame clones, with some not included. The data show 110,000 to 150,000 clones, around four fifths seen once. This clone appeared once. Its antigen is not known. The CDR3 has 14 residues. Unmatched junction bases numbered 0, after V lost 2 bases and J lost 0 bases. Germline V lookup: CDR1 SGHNT, CDR2 YYREEE (reference sequence). V and J are TRBV5-4 and TRBJ2-7; 9 nucleotides line up with TRBD2. This clonotype was obtained from a male donor in good health and CMV-seropositive. What was sequenced was PBMCs. The CDR3 nucleotides read TGTGCCAGCAGCTTTAGCGGGGGCTCCTACGAGCAGTACTTC. Amino acids: CASSFSGGSYEQYF.